The 3 T cell receptor beta chains given below trace back to one sample, sequenced in a study of beta chain features in type 1 diabetes (dated by TCRdb to between 2017 and 2018). The method was the immunoSEQ multiplex PCR assay. The High Capacity cDNA Reverse Transcription Kit was used to reverse transcribe all of the isolated RNA, meaning that expressed TCRB transcripts were what got sequenced. The table was pulled from immuneACCESS by TCRdb, which kept in-frame rearrangements only. Such tables lose some clones; where checked, under half of the loss comes from unresolved V genes, and the rest has no known cause. Here the sample has almost 350,000 clones; less than 20% occur a single time. Jointly, the top ten make up roughly 0.045% of the sample. The sample was naive CD4+ T cells from blood. Interpreted using the paper, the cell subset or site label stands for: true naive CD4+ T cells. All receptors come from a woman under 30 in good health.

This clone occurred a few times. The chain combines TRBV5-1 with TRBJ1-1; 8 nucleotides agree with TRBD1. The CDR3 runs 18 residues. Trimming at V came to 5 bases and at J to 4 bases, leaving 19 bases not matched to a gene. Germline V gives CDR1 SGHRS, CDR2 YFSETQ. Written as DNA, the CDR3 is TGCGCCAGCAGGACCCTGGGACAGGTCGGCGGGGCGAGCACTGAAGCTTTCTTT. Encoded protein: CASRTLGQVGGASTEAFF.

J is TRBJ1-2 and V is TRBV4-1, with 10 bases fitting TRBD1. The CDR3 consists of 13 residues. The ends lost 6 bases at V and 8 bases at J; junction bases unmatched: 6. From germline, CDR1 is MGHRA and CDR2 YSYEKL. CDR3 bases: TGCGCCAGCAGTCCTACGGGACAGGGGGGCTACACCTTC. Translating gives CASSPTGQGGYTF.

In this sample, this clone turned up a few times. This rearrangement joins TRBV30 to TRBJ2-4; D is unresolved. Trimming removed 4 bases at V and 7 bases at J, with 8 bases between. The CDR3 extends over 11 amino acids. Germline CDR1 reads GTSNPN; CDR2 reads SVGIG (reference sequence). CDR3 sequence reads: CAWISENIQYF. In DNA form, the CDR3 reads TGTGCCTGGATTTCGGAGAACATTCAGTACTTC.